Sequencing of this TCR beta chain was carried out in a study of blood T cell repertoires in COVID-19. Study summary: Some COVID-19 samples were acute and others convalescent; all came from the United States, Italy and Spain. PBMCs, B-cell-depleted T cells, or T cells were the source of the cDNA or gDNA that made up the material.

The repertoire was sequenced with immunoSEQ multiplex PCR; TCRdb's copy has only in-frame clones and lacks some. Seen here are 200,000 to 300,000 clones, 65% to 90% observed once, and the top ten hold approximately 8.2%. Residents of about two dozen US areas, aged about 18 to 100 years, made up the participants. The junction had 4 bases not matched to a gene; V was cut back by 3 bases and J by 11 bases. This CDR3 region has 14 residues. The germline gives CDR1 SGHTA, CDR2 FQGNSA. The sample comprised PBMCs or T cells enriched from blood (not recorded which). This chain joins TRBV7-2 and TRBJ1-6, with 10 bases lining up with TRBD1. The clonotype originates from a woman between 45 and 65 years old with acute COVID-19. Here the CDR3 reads CASSLGQGSAPLHF. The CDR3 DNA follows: TGTGCCAGCAGCTTGGGACAGGGGAGCGCACCCCTCCACTTT.